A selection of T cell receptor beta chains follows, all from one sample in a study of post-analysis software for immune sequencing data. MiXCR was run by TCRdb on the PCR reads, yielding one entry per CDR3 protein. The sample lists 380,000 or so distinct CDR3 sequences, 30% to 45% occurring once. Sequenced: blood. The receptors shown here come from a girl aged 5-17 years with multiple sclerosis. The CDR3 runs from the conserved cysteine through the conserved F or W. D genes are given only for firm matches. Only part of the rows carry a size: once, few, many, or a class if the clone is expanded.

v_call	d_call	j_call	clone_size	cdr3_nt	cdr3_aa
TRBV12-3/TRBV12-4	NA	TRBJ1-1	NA	TGTGCCAGCAGTTTACATATTGAAGCTTTCTTT	CASSLHIEAFF
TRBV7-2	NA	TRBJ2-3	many	TGTGCCAGCAGCCCACATCGGTACGATACGCAGTATTTT	CASSPHRYDTQYF
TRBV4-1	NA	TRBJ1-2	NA	TGCGCCAGCAGCCAACCCTGGGGGGGGCGAGGCTACACCTTC	CASSQPWGGRGYTF
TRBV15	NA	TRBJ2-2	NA	TGTGCCACCAGCAGAGATATCAGGGGCGCCGGGGAGCTGTTTTTT	CATSRDIRGAGELFF
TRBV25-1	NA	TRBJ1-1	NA	TGTGCCAGCTCAAGGAGATCACCAAACACTGAAGCTTTCTTT	CASSRRSPNTEAFF
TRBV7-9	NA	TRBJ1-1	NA	TGTGCCAGCAGTAAGACGGGCACTGAAGCTTTCTTT	CASSKTGTEAFF
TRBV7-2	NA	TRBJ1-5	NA	TGTGCCAGCAGCTTATTCTTGGATAGCAATCAGCCCCAGCATTTT	CASSLFLDSNQPQHF
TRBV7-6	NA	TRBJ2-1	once	TGTGCCAGCAGCTTGGACTGGAGCTCCTACAATGAGCAGTTCTTC	CASSLDWSSYNEQFF
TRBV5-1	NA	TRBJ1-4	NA	TGCGCCAGCAGCAACGGGAATCAGAATGAAAAACTGTTTTTT	CASSNGNQNEKLFF
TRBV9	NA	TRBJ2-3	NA	TGTGCCAGCAGTTTTTACGGGGACAACACAGATACGCAGTATTTT	CASSFYGDNTDTQYF
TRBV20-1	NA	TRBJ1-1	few	TGCAGTGCTCAAGGGGGACTGAACACTGAAGCTTTCTTT	CSAQGGLNTEAFF
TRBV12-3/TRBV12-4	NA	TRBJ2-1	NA	TGTGCCAGCAGTTTAGTACGGTACAATGAGCAGTTCTTC	CASSLVRYNEQFF